The 13 T cell receptor beta chains presented below share a single source sample, sequenced in a study of shared clonotypes between healthy human individuals. Libraries were prepared by immunoSEQ multiplex PCR; TCRdb keeps only in-frame clonotypes and omits some of them. The sample lists some 1,900,000 clones; 85% to 95% were seen once. Only CD45RO-negative cells positively selected for CCR7 counted as naive CD8 cells, so terminally differentiated effector memory CD45RA+ cells were excluded. Sequencing was carried out using naive CD8+ T cells sorted from blood. All receptors come from a young man in good health.

This chain links TRBV11-2 with TRBJ1-4; TRBD1 is a possible D gene (5 bases). The length of the CDR3 is 15 residues. V was cut by 5 bases and J by 7 bases, with 17 bases left in between. Germline V gene lookup returns CDR1 SGHAT and CDR2 FQNNGV. The CDR3, as DNA: TGTGCCAGCAGCCATTCGGGGGAGTGGGGTGAAAAACTGTTTTTT. This sequence encodes CASSHSGEWGEKLFF. Full variable domain (remainder filled in from reference TRBV11-2 and TRBJ1-4): EAGVAQSPRYKIIEKRQSVAFWCNPISGHATLYWYQQILGQGPKLLIQFQNNGVVDDSQLPKDRFSAERLKGVDSTLKIQPAKLEDSAVYLCASSHSGEWGEKLFFGSGTQLSVL.

The chain carries TRBV14 and TRBJ2-2; 13 nucleotides match TRBD2. Germline assignment: CDR1 SGHDN and CDR2 FVKESK. The J segment lost 6 bases and the V segment lost 5 bases, leaving 18 bases of the junction unmatched. This CDR3 contains 20 residues. In DNA, the CDR3 is TGTGCCAGCAGCGAAAGAATGGGACTAGCGGGGCCCCCCTACGCCGGGGAGCTGTTTTTT. This gives the protein CASSERMGLAGPPYAGELFF.

This sequence joins TRBV27 and TRBJ1-1; tentative D call: TRBD1 (5 bases). CDR1 is MNHEY, CDR2 SMNVEV, per germline (reference sequence). CDR3 size: 13 residues. Trimming took 7 bases from V and 7 from J, leaving 16 bases between them. The CDR3, as DNA: TGTGCCAGCACCAAGGCGGGAAGGGGTGAAGCTTTCTTT. It translates to CASTKAGRGEAFF.

CDR3 protein: CAWSWGQGGETQYF. The CDR3 DNA reads as TGTGCCTGGAGTTGGGGACAGGGAGGCGAGACCCAGTACTTC. V usage is TRBV30 and J usage is TRBJ2-5, with 9 bases matching TRBD1. The germline gives CDR1 GTSNPN, CDR2 SVGIG (reference sequence). This CDR3 is built from 14 residues. After removal of 2 bases from V and 5 bases from J, the junction contained 6 bases not matched to a gene.

The gene calls are TRBV5-1 and TRBJ1-1, with unresolved D. V was cut by 3 bases and J by 4 bases, with 7 bases left in between. CDR3 length equals 12 residues. Per the germline V gene, CDR1 is SGHRS and CDR2 is YFSETQ. The CDR3 sequence is CASSSEGTEAFF. In nucleotides, the CDR3 is TGCGCCAGCAGCTCAGAGGGCACTGAAGCTTTCTTT.

The rearrangement joins TRBV4-1 to TRBJ1-3, with TRBD1 matching over 7 bases. V shed 1 base and J 1 base; nucleotides not matched to a gene: 7. The V gene's germline CDR1 is MGHRA and CDR2 YSYEKL. The CDR3 has 17 residues. The CDR3 DNA follows: TGCGCCAGCAGCCAAGTGGAGGGGGCGCGATCTGGAAACACCATATATTTT. Its translation: CASSQVEGARSGNTIYF.

The chain couples TRBV6-6 to TRBJ1-2; unclear D gene. Germline-derived CDR1 and CDR2 are MNHNY and SVGAGI (reference sequence). V was cut by 6 bases and J by 2 bases, with 4 bases left in between. The length of the CDR3 is 11 residues. The CDR3 DNA is TGTGCCAGCAGGGACAACTATGGCTACACCTTC. This translates into CASRDNYGYTF.

This chain connects TRBV6-1 to TRBJ2-7; no reliable D call. Per the germline V gene, CDR1 is MNHNS and CDR2 is SASEGT. The V end was cut by 4 bases, the J end by 2 bases, with 9 bases between. This CDR3 region has 13 residues. The CDR3 DNA sequence: TGTGCCAGCAGTGCTATCGGAACCTACGAGCAGTACTTC. Protein: CASSAIGTYEQYF.

On this clone: This sample includes further DNA sequences coding for the same CDR3. The chain uses TRBV27 and TRBJ2-3; tentatively, D is TRBD2 (6 bases). The germline V gene has CDR1 MNHEY and CDR2 SMNVEV (reference sequence). CDR3 size: 15 residues. V shed 1 base and J shed 4 bases, with 12 bases lying between them. DNA of the CDR3: TGTGCCAGCAGTTTATTGGGGGGTGGGGCAGATACGCAGTATTTT. Protein: CASSLLGGGADTQYF.

V is TRBV5-1 and J is TRBJ2-7, with D perhaps matching TRBD2 (6 bases). Trimming removed 7 bases from V and 4 bases from J, with 18 bases in between. CDR1 and CDR2 from the germline V gene are SGHRS and YFSETQ. This CDR3 spans 14 amino acids. The CDR3 coding sequence is TGCGCCAGCCCATGGGGGGAGCGTTCTTACGAGCAGTACTTC. Translated, it gives CASPWGERSYEQYF.

CDR3 sequence (DNA): TGTGCCAGCAGTAACACCTGGGACGGTGCAACTAATGAAAAACTGTTTTTT. It is translated as CASSNTWDGATNEKLFF. The chain uses TRBV27 and TRBJ1-4; perhaps TRBD1 as D (5 bases). The CDR3 has 17 amino acids. Germline loops: CDR1 MNHEY, CDR2 SMNVEV (reference sequence). The V gene lost 5 bases and the J gene lost 0 bases, with 16 bases spanning the gap.

In nucleotides, the CDR3 is TGTGCCAGCAGTTTATTGGGAGGCGGGGGGCAAGAGACCCAGTACTTC. Its translation is CASSLLGGGGQETQYF. This chain links TRBV27 with TRBJ2-5, with 8 bases matching TRBD2. CDR3 size: 16 residues. Germline V gene lookup returns CDR1 MNHEY and CDR2 SMNVEV (reference sequence). Losses at the gene ends were 1 base for V and 2 bases for J; bases not matched to a gene: 6.

CDR3 DNA sequence: TGTGCCAGCAGTGAACTCAGGAGCTCTGGAAACACCATATATTTT. It encodes CASSELRSSGNTIYF. The chain uses TRBV6-1 and TRBJ1-3; D gene ambiguous. Germline V lookup: CDR1 MNHNS, CDR2 SASEGT. The CDR3 totals 15 residues. Trimming pared 2 bases from V and 0 bases from J, leaving 8 bases between.